Ten or more counts support the clone carrying this T cell receptor (beta chain). V lost 3 bases, J lost 3 bases, and 6 bases lay in between. This CDR3 has 13 amino acids. Germline lookup yields CDR1 SGHTA and CDR2 FQGTGA. Via MiXCR, TCRdb re-called the 5' RACE reads, giving one row per CDR3 protein. This sample has fewer than 8,500 distinct CDR3 sequences; less than 45% occur once, and the top ten carry roughly 6.6%. The receptor was isolated from a female donor with breast cancer. The sample was tumor-infiltrating memory CD4+ T cells sorted from the breast tumor. Subset meaning: memory CD4+ T cells, CD4+CD45RO+CD25-. The J gene is TRBJ2-1, the V gene TRBV7-3; tentative D call: TRBD2 (6 bases). The CDR3 loop reads CASSLGLYNEQFF. CDR3 nucleotides: TGTGCCAGCAGCTTGGGACTCTACAATGAGCAGTTCTTC.